The 5 T cell receptor beta chains presented below share a single source sample, sequenced in a study of blood T cell repertoires in COVID-19. Profiling relied on immunoSEQ multiplex PCR, and the TCRdb table lists in-frame clones only, not all of them. Of roughly 400,000 clones listed, 70% to 90% are singletons. Sequencing was done on a sample of PBMCs or T cells enriched from blood (not recorded which). The receptors here all came from a middle-aged woman with acute COVID-19.

This chain links TRBV2 with TRBJ1-1; the D is unclear. V gave up 4 bases and J gave up 6 bases, with 15 bases separating them. The CDR3 totals 14 residues. From germline, CDR1 is SNHLY and CDR2 FYNNEI. CDR3: CASSVGSIVSEAFF. As DNA, the CDR3 is TGTGCCAGCAGTGTTGGGAGTATAGTTTCTGAAGCTTTCTTT.

The chain has TRBV21-1 and TRBJ1-2. TRBV21-1 counts as a pseudogene. The CDR3 totals 13 residues. The CDR3 sequence is CASSIWGRVGYTF. DNA of the CDR3: TGTGCCAGCAGCATTTGGGGGAGGGTAGGCTACACCTTC.

The chain carries TRBV6-5 and TRBJ1-1; D is perhaps TRBD1 (6 bases). The CDR3 is 15 residues long. V shed 5 bases and J shed 1 base, with 14 bases lying between them. Looked up from germline, CDR1 is MNHEY and CDR2 is SVGAGI. CDR3 bases: TGTGCCAGCAGTCCCCCTAGGGGGGGGAACACTGAAGCTTTCTTT. It yields the protein CASSPPRGGNTEAFF.

This clone was counted only a few times. The chain employs TRBV15 and TRBJ1-1; D unclear. CDR1 and CDR2 from the germline V gene are LNHNV and YYDKDF (reference sequence). The V end was cut by 0 bases, the J end by 9 bases, with 11 bases between. This CDR3 comprises 13 residues. The CDR3 nucleotides are TGTGCCACCAGCAGAGATATGCCAGACAAAGCTTTCTTT. The encoded protein is CATSRDMPDKAFF. The variable domain in full, completed from reference TRBV15 and TRBJ1-1, reads DAMVIQNPRYQVTQFGKPVTLSCSQTLNHNVMYWYQQKSSQAPKLLFHYYDKDFNNEADTPDNFQSRRPNTSFCFLDIRSPGLGDTAMYLCATSRDMPDKAFFGQGTRLTVV.

The chain couples TRBV5-4 to TRBJ2-7; TRBD2 might be the D (6 bases). The CDR3 length is 11 residues. Germline assignment: CDR1 SGHNT and CDR2 YYREEE (reference sequence). V gave up 6 bases and J gave up 5 bases, with 9 bases separating them. The CDR3 DNA reads TGTGCCAGCACCCGCGGGGACGAGCAGTACTTC. It encodes CASTRGDEQYF.